This T cell receptor beta chain was sequenced during a study of blood T cell repertoires in COVID-19. Residents of about 25 US areas, aged roughly 18 to 89 years, made up the participants. Each participant's cohort was designated according to participant-reported clinical history. Recovery meant two consecutive negative NP/OP PCR tests, professional clearance, or resolved symptoms. Methods used by the authors: Reference gene primers were amplified, and this amplification served to estimate nucleated cell counts. Data came from immunoSEQ multiplex PCR; TCRdb stores just in-frame clones and leaves some out. V, J and clone size are those of that table, while D and trimming were read from the DNA. The table lists roughly 300,000 clones, 70% to 90% of them singletons. This CDR3 comprises 16 residues. The V end was cut by 0 bases, the J end by 8 bases, with 18 bases between. The germline V gene has CDR1 SGDLS and CDR2 YYNGEE.

The TCR comes from a woman aged 18 to 35 who had recovered from COVID-19. J is TRBJ2-1 and V is TRBV9; tentative D call: TRBD2 (6 bases). Sequencing input: PBMCs or T cells enriched from blood (not recorded which). In DNA form, the CDR3 reads TGTGCCAGCAGCGTAGCCCGGAGGGCCGGTTCCCATGAGCAGTTCTTC. This sequence encodes CASSVARRAGSHEQFF.